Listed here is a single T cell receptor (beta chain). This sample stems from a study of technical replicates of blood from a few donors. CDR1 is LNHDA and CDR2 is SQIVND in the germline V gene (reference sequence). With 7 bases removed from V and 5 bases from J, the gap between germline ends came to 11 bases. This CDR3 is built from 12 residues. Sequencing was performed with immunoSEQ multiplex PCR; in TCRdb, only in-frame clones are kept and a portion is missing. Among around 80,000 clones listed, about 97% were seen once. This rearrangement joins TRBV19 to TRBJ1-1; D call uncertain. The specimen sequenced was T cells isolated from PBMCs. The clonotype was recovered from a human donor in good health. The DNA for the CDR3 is TGTGCCAGTACGATAGACTATACTGAAGCTTTCTTT. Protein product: CASTIDYTEAFF.